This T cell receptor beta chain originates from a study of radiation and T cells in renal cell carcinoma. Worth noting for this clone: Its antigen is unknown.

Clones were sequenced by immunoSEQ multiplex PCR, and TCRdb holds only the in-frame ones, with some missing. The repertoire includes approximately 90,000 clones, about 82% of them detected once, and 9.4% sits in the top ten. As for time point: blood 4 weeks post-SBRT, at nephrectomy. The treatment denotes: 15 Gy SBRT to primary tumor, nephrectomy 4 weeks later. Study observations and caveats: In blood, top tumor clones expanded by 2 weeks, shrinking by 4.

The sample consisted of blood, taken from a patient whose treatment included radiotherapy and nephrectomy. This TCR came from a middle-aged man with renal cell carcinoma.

CDR3 sequence (DNA): TGTGCCAGCAGAGTTCTAAACAGAAAAATGAACACTGAAGCTTTCTTT. Amino acids: CASRVLNRKMNTEAFF. The chain uses TRBV2 and TRBJ1-1, with no clear D. In germline, CDR1 is SNHLY, CDR2 FYNNEI. The CDR3 sequence is 16 residues long. The V and J ends lost 6 bases and 0 bases respectively, with 17 bases between them.